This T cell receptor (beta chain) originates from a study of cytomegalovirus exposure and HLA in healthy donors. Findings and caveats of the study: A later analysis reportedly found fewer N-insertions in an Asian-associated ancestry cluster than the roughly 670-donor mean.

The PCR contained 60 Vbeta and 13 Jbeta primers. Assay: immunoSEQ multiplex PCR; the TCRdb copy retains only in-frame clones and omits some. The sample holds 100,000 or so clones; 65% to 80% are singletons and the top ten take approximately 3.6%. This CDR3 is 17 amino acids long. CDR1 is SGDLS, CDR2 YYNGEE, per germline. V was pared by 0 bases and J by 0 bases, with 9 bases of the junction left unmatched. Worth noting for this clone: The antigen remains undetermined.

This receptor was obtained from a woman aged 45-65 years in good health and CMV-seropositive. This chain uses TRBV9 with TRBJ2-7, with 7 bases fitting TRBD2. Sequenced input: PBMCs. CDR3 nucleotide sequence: TGTGCCAGCAGCGTAGGACCCCCGACGGGAGGCTCCTACGAGCAGTACTTC. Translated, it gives CASSVGPPTGGSYEQYF.